Below, 5 T cell receptor beta chains from the same sample are listed, as sequenced in a study of breast tumors, draining lymph nodes, adjacent tissues (dated by TCRdb to the mid-2010s). The axillary draining lymph nodes of breast cancer patients were the source of the lymph node samples. Library preparation was by multiplex PCR. The instrument was an Illumina HiSeq 2000. TCRdb reprocessing: public reads trimmed at Q25 with fastp, clones called with MiXCR, in-frame beta chains kept. Each CDR3 protein gets just one entry, which takes the most common genes and DNA from the rows behind it. The sample table holds approximately 190,000 distinct CDR3 sequences, of which approximately 33% were seen once. The ten most abundant clones make up about 4.3% of the sample. The sequenced material came from axillary lymph node tissue. These receptors all stem from a female donor with breast cancer. Some clones in this sample may be carry-over from other donors' samples.

This clonotype was recorded many times. The chain couples TRBV5-8 to TRBJ1-3; D not resolved. Germline V lookup: CDR1 SGHTS, CDR2 YDEGEE. The CDR3 runs 15 residues. V lost 2 bases and J lost 0, with 9 bases in between. The DNA of the CDR3 is TGTGCCAGCAGCTTACAAGGAACCTCTGGAAACACCATATATTTT. It yields the protein CASSLQGTSGNTIYF.

This clonotype was counted between two and nine times. The CDR3 loop reads CASSLRDYGDTQYF. CDR3 coding DNA: TGCGCCAGCAGCTTGAGGGACTATGGAGACACCCAGTACTTC. The chain links TRBV5-1 to TRBJ2-5, with 7 bases fitting TRBD2. Germline lookup yields CDR1 SGHRS and CDR2 YFSETQ. The CDR3 runs to 14 residues. The junction had 8 bases not matched to a gene; V was cut back by 1 base and J by 8 bases.

In its sample, this clonotype was seen many times. DNA for the CDR3: TGTGCCAGCAGACCGGGTGGGGACAGGGAGTACTTC. Protein: CASRPGGDREYF. The chain has TRBV6-5 and TRBJ2-5; 9 bases match TRBD1. After removal of 6 bases from V and 12 bases from J, the junction contained 8 bases not matched to a gene. This CDR3 spans 12 amino acids. The germline gives CDR1 MNHEY, CDR2 SVGAGI.

This clonotype was detected ten times or more. The V and J genes are TRBV7-6 and TRBJ1-2; possibly TRBD1 for D (6 bases). Germline loops: CDR1 SGHVS, CDR2 FNYEAQ. The CDR3 covers 14 residues. With 2 bases removed from V and 6 bases from J, the gap between germline ends came to 13 bases. CDR3 amino acids: CASSLTTGPHGYTF. CDR3 sequence (DNA): TGTGCCAGCAGCTTAACGACAGGCCCCCATGGCTACACCTTC.

This clonotype came up many times. The chain links TRBV4-1 to TRBJ2-2; possible D gene TRBD2, 7 bases. Germline CDR1 and CDR2: MGHRA and YSYEKL. The V end was cut by 0 bases, the J end by 4 bases, with 18 bases between. The CDR3 is 18 amino acids. The CDR3, as DNA: TGCGCCAGCAGCCAAGATGCGGGGGCGGGGGTCTCCACCGGGGAGCTGTTTTTT. Translating it yields CASSQDAGAGVSTGELFF.